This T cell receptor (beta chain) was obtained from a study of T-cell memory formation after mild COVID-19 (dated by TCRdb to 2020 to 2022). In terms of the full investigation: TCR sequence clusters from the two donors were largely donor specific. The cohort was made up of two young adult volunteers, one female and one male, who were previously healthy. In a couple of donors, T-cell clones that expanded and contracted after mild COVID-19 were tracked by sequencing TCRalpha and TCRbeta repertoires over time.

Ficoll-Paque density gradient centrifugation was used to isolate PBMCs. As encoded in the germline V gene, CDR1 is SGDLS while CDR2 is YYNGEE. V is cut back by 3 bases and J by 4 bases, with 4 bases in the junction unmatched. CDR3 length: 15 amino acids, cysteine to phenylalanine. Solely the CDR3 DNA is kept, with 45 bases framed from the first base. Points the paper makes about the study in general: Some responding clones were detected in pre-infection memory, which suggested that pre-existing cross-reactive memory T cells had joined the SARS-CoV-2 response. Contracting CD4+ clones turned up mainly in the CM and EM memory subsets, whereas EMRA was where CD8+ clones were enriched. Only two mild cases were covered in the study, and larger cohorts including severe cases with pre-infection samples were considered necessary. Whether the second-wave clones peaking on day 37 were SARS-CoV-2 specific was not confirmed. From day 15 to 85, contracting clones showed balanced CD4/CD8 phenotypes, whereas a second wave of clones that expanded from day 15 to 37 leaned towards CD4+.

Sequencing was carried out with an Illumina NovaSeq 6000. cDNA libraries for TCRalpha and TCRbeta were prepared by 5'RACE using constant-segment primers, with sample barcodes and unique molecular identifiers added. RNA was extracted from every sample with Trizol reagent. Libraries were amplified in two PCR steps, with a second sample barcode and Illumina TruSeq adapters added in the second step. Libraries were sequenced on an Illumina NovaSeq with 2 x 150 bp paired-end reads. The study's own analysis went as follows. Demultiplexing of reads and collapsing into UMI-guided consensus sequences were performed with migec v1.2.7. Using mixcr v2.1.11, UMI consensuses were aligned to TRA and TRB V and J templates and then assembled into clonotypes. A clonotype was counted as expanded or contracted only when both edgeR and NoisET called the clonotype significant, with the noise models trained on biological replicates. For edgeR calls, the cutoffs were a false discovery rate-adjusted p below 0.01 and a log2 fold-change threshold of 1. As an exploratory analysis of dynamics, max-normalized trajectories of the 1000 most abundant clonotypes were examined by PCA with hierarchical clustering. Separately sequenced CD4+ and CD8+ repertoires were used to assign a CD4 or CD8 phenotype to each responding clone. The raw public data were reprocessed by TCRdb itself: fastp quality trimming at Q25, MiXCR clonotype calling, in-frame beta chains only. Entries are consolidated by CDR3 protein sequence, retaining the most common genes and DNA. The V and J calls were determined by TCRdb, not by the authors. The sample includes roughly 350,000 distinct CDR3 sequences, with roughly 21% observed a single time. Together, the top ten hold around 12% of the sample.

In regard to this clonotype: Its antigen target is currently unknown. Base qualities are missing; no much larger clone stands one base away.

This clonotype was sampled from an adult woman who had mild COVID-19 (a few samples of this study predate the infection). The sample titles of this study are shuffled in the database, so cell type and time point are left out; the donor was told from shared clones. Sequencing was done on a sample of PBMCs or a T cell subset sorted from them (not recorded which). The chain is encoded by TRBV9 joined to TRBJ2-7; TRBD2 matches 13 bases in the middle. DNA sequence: TGTGCCAGCAGCGAGACTAGCGGGGGGAAGTACGAGCAGTACTTC. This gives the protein CASSETSGGKYEQYF.